The 7 T cell receptor beta chains in this list originate from one sample, sequenced in a study of T cells in Graves' hyperthyroidism and ophthalmopathy. Authors of the study amplified TCR beta CDR3 regions from RNA transcripts. Carried out on the TCR CDR3, a first-round RT-PCR used the HTBI primer set. A single record per CDR3 protein comes from TCRdb applying MiXCR to the multiplex PCR reads. Seen here are about 540,000 distinct CDR3 sequences, about half observed once, and the top ten hold roughly 8.2%. Sequencing was carried out using peripheral blood or thyroid tissue (not recorded which). These receptors were collected from a woman aged 18-29 years with Graves' hyperthyroidism.

For this clonotype: One junction end disagrees with the germline gene, perhaps due to a read error. The CDR3 sequence: CASSPRVGGRDGYTF. The DNA of the CDR3 is TGTGCCAGCAGCCCTCGTGTAGGGGGAAGGGATGGCTACACCTTC. The chain joins TRBV5-1 to TRBJ1-2; tentatively, D is TRBD1 (6 bases). Germline CDR1 reads SGHRS; CDR2 reads YFSETQ. This CDR3 comprises 15 residues.

This clonotype turned up a few times. Relative to the germline gene, one junction end is altered; a read error may explain this. The V and J genes are TRBV15 and TRBJ2-3; no clear D gene. There are 11 residues in the CDR3. CDR1 LNHNV and CDR2 YYDKDF come from the germline V gene (reference sequence). The CDR3 sequence: CASSRAGTQYF. The CDR3, as DNA: TGTGCCAGCAGCCGGGCTGGTACGCAGTATTTT.

This clonotype was observed a few times. This rearrangement joins TRBV29-1 to TRBJ1-1; D unclear. The CDR3 runs 12 residues. Germline V gives CDR1 SQVTM, CDR2 ANQGSEA. Trimming left V 3 bases short and J 5 bases short, with 10 bases between. CDR3 loop: CSVDGENTEAFF. CDR3 bases: TGCAGCGTTGATGGTGAAAATACTGAAGCTTTCTTT.

Comment on this clonotype: At one boundary the junction diverges from the germline segment, which might be a read error. The rearrangement uses TRBV7-9 and TRBJ1-6, with 9 bases lining up with TRBD1. Germline values: CDR1 SEHNR, CDR2 FQNEAQ (reference sequence). The CDR3 loop spans 18 amino acids. The CDR3 nucleotides are TGTGCCAACAGCTTAGACGGCCACAGGGGGCAGCGGAATTCACCCCTCCACTTT. Its protein product is CANSLDGHRGQRNSPLHF.

This clonotype was seen at least ten times. V is TRBV7-9 and J is TRBJ2-5; 7 positions match TRBD2. Trimming took 5 bases from V and 2 from J; bases not matched to a gene: 5. The length of the CDR3 is 14 residues. The germline V gene encodes CDR1 SEHNR and CDR2 FQNEAQ (reference sequence). CDR3 coding DNA: TGTGCCAGCAGCGGTAGCGGGTCACAAGAGACCCAGTACTTC. It encodes CASSGSGSQETQYF.

On this clonotype: A read error may account for a junction end that differs from germline. V and J are TRBV19 and TRBJ2-5, with 7 positions matching TRBD1. Germline CDR1 LNHDA, CDR2 SQIVND (reference sequence). The CDR3 consists of 12 residues. The CDR3 loop is CATRDSQEAQYF. The CDR3, as DNA: TGTGCCACCAGGGACAGCCAAGAGGCCCAGTACTTC.

This clonotype came up many times. The chain combines TRBV2 with TRBJ1-1; D uncertain. V lost 6 bases to trimming and J lost 5 bases, with 7 bases between them. The CDR3 is made up of 11 amino acids. Germline lookup yields CDR1 SNHLY and CDR2 FYNNEI. CDR3 nucleotide sequence: TGTGCCAGCAGACTGGGAACTGAAGCTTTCTTT. Translated: CASRLGTEAFF.